This entry lists 10 T cell receptor beta chains sequenced from one sample in a study of CD8 T cells in Susac syndrome. The RNA, about 0.5 to 1 ug, was put through reverse transcription using random hexamers. MiXCR, applied by TCRdb to the immunoSEQ multiplex PCR reads, yields one record per CDR3 protein. This sample has about 190,000 distinct CDR3 sequences, with approximately 93% found just once. Sequencing was performed on CD4+ T cells from PBMCs. These receptors were taken from a human donor in good health.

This CDR3 is CASSQDGGGTKNIQYF. As DNA, the CDR3 is TGCGCCAGCAGCCAAGATGGGGGGGGTACCAAAAACATTCAGTACTTC. The chain couples TRBV4-1 to TRBJ2-4, with TRBD2 identical over 7 bases. This CDR3 contains 16 residues. CDR1 and CDR2 from the germline V gene are MGHRA and YSYEKL. V lost 0 bases to trimming and J lost 2 bases; unmatched junction nucleotides: 4.

The rearrangement uses TRBV6-5 and TRBJ2-2; no reliable D call. Germline loops: CDR1 MNHEY, CDR2 SVGAGI. V lost 7 bases, J lost 4 bases, and 10 bases lay in between. The CDR3 is 13 residues long. The chain's CDR3 is CASTKGFTGELFF. The CDR3, as DNA: TGTGCCAGCACCAAGGGCTTCACCGGGGAGCTGTTTTTT.

This chain links TRBV20-1 with TRBJ2-7; TRBD2 matches 7 bases. CDR3 length: 15 residues. CDR1 is DFQATT and CDR2 is SNEGSKA in the germline V gene (reference sequence). J lost 1 base, V lost 4 bases, and 10 bases had no gene match. The CDR3 DNA sequence: TGCAGTGCTACCGGGGGACTACATCCTTCCTACGAGCAGTACTTC. This codes for CSATGGLHPSYEQYF.

This chain connects TRBV30 to TRBJ2-6; D not resolved. Germline values: CDR1 GTSNPN, CDR2 SVGIG (reference sequence). The CDR3 is 12 amino acids. V was cut by 5 bases and J by 4 bases, with 6 bases left in between. DNA for the CDR3: TGTGCCTGGGAGCCCGGGGCCAACGTCCTGACTTTC. It encodes CAWEPGANVLTF.

The chain recombines TRBV7-3 with TRBJ2-1; D possibly matches TRBD1 or TRBD2 (6 bases each). From germline, CDR1 is SGHTA and CDR2 FQGTGA. The V end was cut by 3 bases, the J end by 9 bases, with 18 bases between. The CDR3 runs 15 residues. The CDR3 loop is CASSFDGGSPSEQFF. In nucleotides, the CDR3 is TGTGCCAGCAGCTTTGACGGGGGCTCCCCTAGTGAGCAGTTCTTC.

The gene calls are TRBV7-2 and TRBJ2-6; D is possibly TRBD1 (5 bases). CDR1 and CDR2 from the germline V gene are SGHTA and FQGNSA. Trimming took 5 bases from V and 0 from J, leaving 17 bases between them. The CDR3 contains 18 residues. The CDR3: CASSVTSRVPSGANVLTF. CDR3 nucleotide sequence: TGTGCCAGCAGCGTAACTTCCAGGGTCCCCTCTGGGGCCAACGTCCTGACTTTC.

The rearrangement joins TRBV3-1 to TRBJ1-5; 9 bases are shared with TRBD1. V lost 6 bases to trimming and J lost 4 bases; unmatched junction nucleotides: 4. CDR3 length: 14 residues. Germline V gives CDR1 LGHDT, CDR2 YNNKEL (reference sequence). CDR3 nucleotide sequence: TGTGCCAGCAGTACGGGACAGGGTAATCAGCCCCAGCATTTT. Amino acid sequence: CASSTGQGNQPQHF.

V and J are TRBV19 and TRBJ1-1, with D tentatively TRBD1 (5 bases). The germline V gene has CDR1 LNHDA and CDR2 SQIVND (reference sequence). V lost 7 bases and J 7 bases, leaving 13 bases between the germline ends. CDR3 length: 12 amino acids. CDR3 sequence reads: CASTLTGGEAFF. DNA for the CDR3: TGTGCCAGTACCCTAACGGGGGGTGAAGCTTTCTTT.

The V gene is TRBV6-1, the J gene TRBJ1-2, with a weak D call TRBD1 (5 bases). The germline V and J ends were trimmed by 6 bases and 2 bases, with 22 bases remaining between them. The V gene's germline CDR1 is MNHNS and CDR2 SASEGT. The CDR3 loop spans 17 amino acids. The CDR3 loop reads CASRPTGTRMGNYGYTF. CDR3 nucleotide sequence: TGTGCCAGCAGACCTACCGGGACTCGAATGGGGAACTATGGCTACACCTTC.

V usage is TRBV3-1 and J usage is TRBJ1-4, with 9 bases aligning to TRBD1. Losses at the gene ends were 1 base for V and 5 bases for J; bases not matched to a gene: 8. CDR3 length: 17 residues. Per the germline V gene, CDR1 is LGHDT and CDR2 is YNNKEL (reference sequence). The DNA of the CDR3 is TGTGCCAGCAGCCAAGGTGGGGCAGGGACAGGGAATGAAAAACTGTTTTTT. This translates into CASSQGGAGTGNEKLFF.